This TCR beta chain emerged from a study of response to subunit inactivated influenza vaccine. Overall study findings and caveats: With each seasonal influenza vaccination, the authors suggested, few new T cells are recruited.

The V gene end was trimmed by 4 bases and the J gene end by 5 bases; junction bases not matched to a gene: 20. Germline V CDR1 and CDR2: MNHEY, SVGAGI. The CDR3 is 19 amino acids. TCRdb used MiXCR to reprocess the RT-PCR reads, holding one entry per CDR3 protein. The table lists about 570,000 distinct CDR3 sequences, roughly 10% of them singletons. Concerning this clonotype itself: Antigen unknown.

V and J are TRBV6-5 and TRBJ2-1; TRBD2 matches 7 bases. This receptor was identified in a man aged 50 to 59 who received an inactivated influenza vaccine. Material: PBMCs from blood, obtained on the day of vaccination. This CDR3 is CASSSGRATWGRAHNEQFF. The DNA of the CDR3 is TGTGCCAGCAGTTCGGGAAGGGCCACATGGGGGAGGGCCCACAATGAGCAGTTCTTC.